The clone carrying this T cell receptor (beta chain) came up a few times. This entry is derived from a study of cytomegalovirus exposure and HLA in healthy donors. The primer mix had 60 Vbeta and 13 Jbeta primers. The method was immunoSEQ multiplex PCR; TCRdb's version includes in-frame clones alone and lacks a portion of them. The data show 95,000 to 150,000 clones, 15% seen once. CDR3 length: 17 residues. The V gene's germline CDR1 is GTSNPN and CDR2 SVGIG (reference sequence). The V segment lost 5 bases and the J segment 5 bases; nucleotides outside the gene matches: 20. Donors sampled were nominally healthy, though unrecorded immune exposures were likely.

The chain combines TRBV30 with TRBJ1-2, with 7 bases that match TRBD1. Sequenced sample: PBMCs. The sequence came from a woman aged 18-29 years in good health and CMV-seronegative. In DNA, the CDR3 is TGTGCCTGGTCGGGTACGCACGACAGGGTGGGCCCATATGGCTACACCTTC. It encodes CAWSGTHDRVGPYGYTF. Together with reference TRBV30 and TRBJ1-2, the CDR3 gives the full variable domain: SQTIHQWPATLVQPVGSPLSLECTVEGTSNPNLYWYRQAAGRGLQLLFYSVGIGQISSEVPQNLSASRPQDRQFILSSKKLLLSDSGFYLCAWSGTHDRVGPYGYTFGSGTRLTVV.